The source of this TCR beta chain is a study of identifying expanded T cells in peripheral blood (dated by TCRdb to the late 2010s). As for the study more broadly: Technical replicates were generated by sequencing separate aliquots of the same genomic DNA pool, and four replicates were compared pairwise.

The CDR3 contains 17 residues, cysteine and phenylalanine counted. Only the CDR3 region is kept as DNA, spanning 51 bases read in frame from base 1. The germline V gene supplies CDR1 SNHLY and CDR2 FYNNEI. Trimming takes 0 bases from V and 5 bases from J, and the germline ends sit 18 bases apart. The study at large found these results: Both the number of clones called differentially abundant and the false-positive rate were significantly reduced by the beta-binomial model across all healthy-donor time intervals. It was expected by the authors that biological variance in healthy repertoires might increase further over much longer intervals, such as months to years. The binomial model flagged roughly 1.2 differentially abundant clones between technical replicates but about 16 over around two weeks and roughly 19 over approximately 4 weeks. For all healthy donors, the variance in clone template counts between approximately 2-week samples rose significantly as total template count increased.

During the collection period, no infections or other immune events were recorded for the healthy donors. Healthy-donor blood repertoires served as a training cohort to calibrate time-dependent variance in a beta-binomial model of T-cell clone differential abundance. There were roughly 10 healthy donors in the training cohort, of whom 3 were female and 7 were male. On average the donors were 43 years old, and their ages spanned roughly 25 to 70 years. Whole blood was collected from each healthy donor at three time points spaced approximately 2 weeks apart and obtained from a commercial supplier. Genomic DNA was extracted from unsorted whole blood for immunosequencing. Notes on this clone: The clone's antigen remains unknown. No base-level quality is on record; no much larger clone is a single base apart.

TCRbeta CDR3 regions were profiled by bias-controlled multiplex PCR amplification of genomic DNA with the immunoSEQ Assay. In the authors' own workflow: To quantify the absolute abundance of each unique TCRbeta CDR3 region, the sequences were collapsed and filtered. Differential abundance was tested with two models: a binomial (Fisher-equivalent) model and a beta-binomial model that adds time-dependent variance fitted from healthy donors. Clones with fewer than 5 combined templates were removed, and a clone was called differentially abundant if the clone's Benjamini-Hochberg FDR was below 0.01. In the beta-binomial model, variance was expressed as a function of the total template count across the two samples, in the form v = (b*log(k)+a)^2. Sourced from immuneACCESS, this table was stored by TCRdb with only in-frame sequences that have V and J called. A share of the clones is absent; for the studies checked, an unresolved V gene accounts for under half, and the remainder has no known explanation. Clone size and the V and J calls come from that table; the DNA yielded D and trimming. This sample gives roughly 100,000 clones in total; about 89% of them show up just once. The ten largest clones add up to 16% of the sample.

The rearranged segments are TRBV2 and TRBJ2-3; the D gene is possibly TRBD2, with 5 bases matching. Sequencing input: blood. The receptor was isolated from a person between 18 and 75 years old in good health. The DNA sequence is TGTGCCAGCAGTGAAGCGCTTCCGCGGGCCTCGGGAGATACGCAGTATTTT. Translated, this is CASSEALPRASGDTQYF.